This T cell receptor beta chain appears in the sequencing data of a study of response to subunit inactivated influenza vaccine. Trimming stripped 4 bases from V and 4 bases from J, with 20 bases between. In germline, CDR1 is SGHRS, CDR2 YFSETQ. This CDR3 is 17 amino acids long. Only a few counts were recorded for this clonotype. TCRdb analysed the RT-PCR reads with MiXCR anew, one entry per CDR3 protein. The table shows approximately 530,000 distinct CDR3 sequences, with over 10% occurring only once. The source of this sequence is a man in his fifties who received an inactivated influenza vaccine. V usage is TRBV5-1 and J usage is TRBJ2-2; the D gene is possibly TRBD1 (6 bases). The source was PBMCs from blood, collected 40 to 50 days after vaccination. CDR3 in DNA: TGCGCCAGCAGCCAAAAAGCCACAGGGTCGGGCACCGGGGAGCTGTTTTTT. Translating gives CASSQKATGSGTGELFF.